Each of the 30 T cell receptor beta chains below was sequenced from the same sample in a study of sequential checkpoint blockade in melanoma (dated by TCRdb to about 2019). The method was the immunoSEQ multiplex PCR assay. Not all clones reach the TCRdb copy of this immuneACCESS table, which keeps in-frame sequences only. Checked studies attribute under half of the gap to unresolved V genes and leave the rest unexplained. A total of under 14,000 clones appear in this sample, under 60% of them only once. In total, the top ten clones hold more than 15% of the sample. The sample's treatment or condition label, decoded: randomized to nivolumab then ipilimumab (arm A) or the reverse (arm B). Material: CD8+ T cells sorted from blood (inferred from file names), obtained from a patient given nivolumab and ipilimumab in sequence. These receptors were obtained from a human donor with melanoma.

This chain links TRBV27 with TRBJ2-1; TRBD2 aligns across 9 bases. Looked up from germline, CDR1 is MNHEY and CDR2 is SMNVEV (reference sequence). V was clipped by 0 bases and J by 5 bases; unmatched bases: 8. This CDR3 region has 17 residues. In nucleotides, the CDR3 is TGTGCCAGCAGTTTATCCCAACTAGCGGGCGAGCACAATGAGCAGTTCTTC. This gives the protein CASSLSQLAGEHNEQFF.

This chain's CDR3 is CASSISGLRSYNEQFF. The CDR3 DNA reads as TGTGCCAGTAGTATATCCGGACTTCGCTCCTACAATGAGCAGTTCTTC. The chain recombines TRBV19 with TRBJ2-1; tentative D call: TRBD2 (5 bases). The germline V gene has CDR1 LNHDA and CDR2 SQIVND (reference sequence). Trimming pared 2 bases from V and 0 bases from J, leaving 11 bases between. The CDR3 sequence is 16 residues long.

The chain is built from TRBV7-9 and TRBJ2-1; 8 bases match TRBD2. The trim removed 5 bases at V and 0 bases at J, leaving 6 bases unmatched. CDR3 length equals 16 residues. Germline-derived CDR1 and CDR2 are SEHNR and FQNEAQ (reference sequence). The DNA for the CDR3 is TGTGCCAGCAGCATGAGCGGGGGAAACTCCTACAATGAGCAGTTCTTC. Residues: CASSMSGGNSYNEQFF. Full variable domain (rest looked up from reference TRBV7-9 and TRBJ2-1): DTGVSQNPRHKITKRGQNVTFRCDPISEHNRLYWYRQTLGQGPEFLTYFQNEAQLEKSRLLSDRFSAERPKGSFSTLEIQRTEQGDSAMYLCASSMSGGNSYNEQFFGPGTRLTVL.

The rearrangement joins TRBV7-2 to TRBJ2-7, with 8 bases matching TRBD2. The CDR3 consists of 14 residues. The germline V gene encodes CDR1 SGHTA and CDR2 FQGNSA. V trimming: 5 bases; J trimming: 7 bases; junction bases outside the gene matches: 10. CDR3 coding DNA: TGTGCCAGCAGCGACACCGGGACTAGGAAGGAGCAGTACTTC. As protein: CASSDTGTRKEQYF.

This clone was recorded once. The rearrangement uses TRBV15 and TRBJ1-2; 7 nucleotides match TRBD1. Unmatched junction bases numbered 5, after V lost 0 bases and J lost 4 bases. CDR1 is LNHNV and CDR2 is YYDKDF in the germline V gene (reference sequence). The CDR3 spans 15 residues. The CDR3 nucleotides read TGTGCCACCAGCAGAGATTCACAGGGGAGCTATGGCTACACCTTC. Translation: CATSRDSQGSYGYTF.

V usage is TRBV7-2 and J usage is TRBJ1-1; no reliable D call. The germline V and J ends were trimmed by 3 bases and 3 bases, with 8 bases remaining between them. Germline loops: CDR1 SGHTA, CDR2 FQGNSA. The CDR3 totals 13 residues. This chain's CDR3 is CASSFFRHTEAFF. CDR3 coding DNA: TGTGCCAGCAGCTTTTTTCGTCACACTGAAGCTTTCTTT.

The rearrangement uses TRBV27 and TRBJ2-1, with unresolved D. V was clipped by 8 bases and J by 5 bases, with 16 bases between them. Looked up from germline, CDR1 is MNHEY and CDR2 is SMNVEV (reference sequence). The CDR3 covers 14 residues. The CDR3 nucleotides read TGTGCCAGCGGAGAGGTAGCCGGTCACAATGAGCAGTTCTTC. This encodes CASGEVAGHNEQFF.

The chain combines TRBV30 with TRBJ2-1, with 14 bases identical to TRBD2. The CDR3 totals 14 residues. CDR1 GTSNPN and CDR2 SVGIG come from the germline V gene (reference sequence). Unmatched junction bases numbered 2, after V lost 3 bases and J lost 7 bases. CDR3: CAWRTSGRANEQFF. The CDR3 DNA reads TGTGCCTGGAGGACTAGCGGGAGGGCGAATGAGCAGTTCTTC.

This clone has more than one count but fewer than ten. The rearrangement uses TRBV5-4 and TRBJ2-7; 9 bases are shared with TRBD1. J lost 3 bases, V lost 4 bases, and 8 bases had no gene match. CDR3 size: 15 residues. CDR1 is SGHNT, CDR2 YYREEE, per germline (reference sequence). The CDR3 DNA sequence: TGTGCCAGCAGCAATCCGGGACAGGGTGTCTACGAGCAGTACTTC. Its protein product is CASSNPGQGVYEQYF.

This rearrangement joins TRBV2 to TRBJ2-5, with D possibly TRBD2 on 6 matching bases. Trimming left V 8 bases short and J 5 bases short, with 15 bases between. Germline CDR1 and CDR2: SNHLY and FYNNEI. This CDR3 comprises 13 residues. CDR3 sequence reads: CASCSGEGETQYF. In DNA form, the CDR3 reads TGTGCCAGCTGTTCGGGAGAAGGGGAGACCCAGTACTTC.

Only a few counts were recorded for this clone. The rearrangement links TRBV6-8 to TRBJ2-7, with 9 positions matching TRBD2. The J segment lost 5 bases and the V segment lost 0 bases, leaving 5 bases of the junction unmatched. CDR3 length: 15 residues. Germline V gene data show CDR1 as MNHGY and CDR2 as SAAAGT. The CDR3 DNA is TGTGCCAGCAGTTACTCTAGCGGGAGATACGACGAGCAGTACTTC. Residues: CASSYSSGRYDEQYF.

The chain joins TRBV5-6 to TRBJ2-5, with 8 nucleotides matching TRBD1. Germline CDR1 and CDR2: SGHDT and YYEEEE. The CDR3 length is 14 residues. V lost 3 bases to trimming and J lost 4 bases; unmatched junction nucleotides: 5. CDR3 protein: CASSSGTGRETQYF. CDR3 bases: TGTGCCAGCAGCTCGGGGACAGGCAGAGAGACCCAGTACTTC.

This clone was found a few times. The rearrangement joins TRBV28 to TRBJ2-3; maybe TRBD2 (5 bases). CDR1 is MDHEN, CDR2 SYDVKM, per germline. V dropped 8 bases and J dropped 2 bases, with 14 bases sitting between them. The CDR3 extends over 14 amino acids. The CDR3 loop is CASRFYSDTDTQYF. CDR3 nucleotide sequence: TGTGCCAGCCGATTCTATAGCGACACAGATACGCAGTATTTT.

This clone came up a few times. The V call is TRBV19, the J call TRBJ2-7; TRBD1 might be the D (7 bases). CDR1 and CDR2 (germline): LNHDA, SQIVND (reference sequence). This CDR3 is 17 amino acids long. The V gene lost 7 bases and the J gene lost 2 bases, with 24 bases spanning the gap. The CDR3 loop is CASTLVAGQQDTYEQYF. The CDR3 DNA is TGTGCCAGTACCCTAGTGGCGGGACAGCAAGATACCTACGAGCAGTACTTC.

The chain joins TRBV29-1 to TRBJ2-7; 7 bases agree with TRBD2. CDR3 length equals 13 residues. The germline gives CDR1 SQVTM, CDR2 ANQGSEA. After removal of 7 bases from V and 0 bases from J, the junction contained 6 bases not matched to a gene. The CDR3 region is CSAELASSYEQYF. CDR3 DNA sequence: TGCAGCGCGGAACTAGCGAGCTCCTACGAGCAGTACTTC.

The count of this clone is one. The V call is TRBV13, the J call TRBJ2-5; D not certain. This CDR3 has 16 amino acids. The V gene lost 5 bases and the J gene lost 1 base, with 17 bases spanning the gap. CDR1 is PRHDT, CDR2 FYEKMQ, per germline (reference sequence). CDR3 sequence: CASSGRLGGIQETQYF. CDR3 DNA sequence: TGTGCCAGCAGCGGCCGACTTGGCGGTATCCAAGAGACCCAGTACTTC.

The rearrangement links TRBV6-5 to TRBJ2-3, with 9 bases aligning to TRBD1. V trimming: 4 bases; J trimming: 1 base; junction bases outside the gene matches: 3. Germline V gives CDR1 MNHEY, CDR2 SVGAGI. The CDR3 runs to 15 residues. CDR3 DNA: TGTGCCAGCAGTTTCACAGGGGGCGGCACAGATACGCAGTATTTT. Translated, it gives CASSFTGGGTDTQYF.

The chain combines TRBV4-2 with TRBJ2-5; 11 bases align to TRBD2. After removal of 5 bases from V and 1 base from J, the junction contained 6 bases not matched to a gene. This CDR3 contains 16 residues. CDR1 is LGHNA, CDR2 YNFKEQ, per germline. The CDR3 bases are TGTGCCAGCAGCGATAGACTAGCGGGACCCCAAGAGACCCAGTACTTC. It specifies CASSDRLAGPQETQYF.

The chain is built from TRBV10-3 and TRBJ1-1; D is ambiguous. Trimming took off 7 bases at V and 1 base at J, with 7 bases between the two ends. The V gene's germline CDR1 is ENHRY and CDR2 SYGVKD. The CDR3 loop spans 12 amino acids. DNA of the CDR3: TGTGCCATCAACCGAGGGAACACTGAAGCTTTCTTT. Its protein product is CAINRGNTEAFF.

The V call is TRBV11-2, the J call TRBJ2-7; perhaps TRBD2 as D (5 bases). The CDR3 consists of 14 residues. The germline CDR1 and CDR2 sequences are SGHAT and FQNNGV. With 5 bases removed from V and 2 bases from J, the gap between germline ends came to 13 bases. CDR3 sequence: CASSQAAAPYEQYF. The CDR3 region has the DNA TGTGCCAGCAGCCAAGCGGCAGCCCCCTACGAGCAGTACTTC.

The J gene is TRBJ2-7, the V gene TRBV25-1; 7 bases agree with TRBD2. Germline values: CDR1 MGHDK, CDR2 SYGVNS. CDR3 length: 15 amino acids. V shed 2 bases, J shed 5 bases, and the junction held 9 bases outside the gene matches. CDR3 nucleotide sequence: TGTGCCAGCAGTGAAATGGTGGGAGGGCCCCACGAGCAGTACTTC. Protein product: CASSEMVGGPHEQYF.

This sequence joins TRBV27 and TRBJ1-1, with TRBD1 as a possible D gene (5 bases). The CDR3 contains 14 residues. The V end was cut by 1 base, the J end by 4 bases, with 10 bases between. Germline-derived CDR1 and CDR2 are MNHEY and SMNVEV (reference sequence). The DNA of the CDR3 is TGTGCCAGCAGTTTATATAGACAGACCACTGAAGCTTTCTTT. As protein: CASSLYRQTTEAFF.

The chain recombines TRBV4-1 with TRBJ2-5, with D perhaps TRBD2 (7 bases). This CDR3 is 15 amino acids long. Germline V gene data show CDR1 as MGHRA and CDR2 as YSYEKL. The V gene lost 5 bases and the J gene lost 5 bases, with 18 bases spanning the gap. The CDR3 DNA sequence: TGCGCCAGCAGCGCCCAGGGAGGGGGTTGGGAGACCCAGTACTTC. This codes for CASSAQGGGWETQYF.

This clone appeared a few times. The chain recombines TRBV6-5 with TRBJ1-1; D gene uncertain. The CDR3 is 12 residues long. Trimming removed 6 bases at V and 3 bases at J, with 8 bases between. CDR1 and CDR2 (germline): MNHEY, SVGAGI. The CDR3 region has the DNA TGTGCCAGCAGCCCACACGACACTGAAGCTTTCTTT. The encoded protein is CASSPHDTEAFF.

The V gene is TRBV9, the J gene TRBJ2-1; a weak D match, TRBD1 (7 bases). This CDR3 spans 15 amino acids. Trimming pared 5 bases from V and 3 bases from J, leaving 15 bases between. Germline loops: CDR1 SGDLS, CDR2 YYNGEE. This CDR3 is CASSQARGVYNEQFF. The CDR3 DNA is TGTGCCAGCAGTCAGGCCAGGGGGGTCTACAATGAGCAGTTCTTC.

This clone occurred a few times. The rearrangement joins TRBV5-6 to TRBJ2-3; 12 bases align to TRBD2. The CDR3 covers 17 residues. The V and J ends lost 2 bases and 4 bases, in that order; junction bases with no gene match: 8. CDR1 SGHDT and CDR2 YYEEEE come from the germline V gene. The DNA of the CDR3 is TGTGCCAGCAGCTTACCGACTAGCGGGAGTTGGGCAGATACGCAGTATTTT. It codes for CASSLPTSGSWADTQYF.

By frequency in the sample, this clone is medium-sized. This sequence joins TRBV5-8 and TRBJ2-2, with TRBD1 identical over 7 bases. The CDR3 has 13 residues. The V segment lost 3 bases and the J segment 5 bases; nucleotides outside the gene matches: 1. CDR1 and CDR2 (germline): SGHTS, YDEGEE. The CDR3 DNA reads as TGTGCCAGCAGCTACAGGGGAACCGGGGAGCTGTTTTTT. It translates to CASSYRGTGELFF.

The CDR3, as DNA: TGTGCCAGCAGTGGACGGGGGGAGACCCAGTACTTC. It yields the protein CASSGRGETQYF. The chain has TRBV6-1 and TRBJ2-5, with D tentatively TRBD2 (6 bases). With 4 bases removed from V and 5 bases from J, the gap between germline ends came to 8 bases. Per the germline V gene, CDR1 is MNHNS and CDR2 is SASEGT. This CDR3 contains 12 residues.

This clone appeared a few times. The CDR3 protein is CASSSPGVTNEQFF. DNA for the CDR3: TGTGCCAGCAGCTCCCCGGGAGTTACCAATGAGCAGTTCTTC. The chain combines TRBV7-6 with TRBJ2-1; D possibly corresponds to TRBD2 (6 bases). Germline values: CDR1 SGHVS, CDR2 FNYEAQ. Trimming cost V 4 bases and J 6 bases, with 13 bases left between them. CDR3 size: 14 residues.

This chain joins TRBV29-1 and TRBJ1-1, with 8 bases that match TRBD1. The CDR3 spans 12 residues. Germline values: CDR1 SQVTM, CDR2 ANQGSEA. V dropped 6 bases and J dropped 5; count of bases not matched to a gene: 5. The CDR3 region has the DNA TGCAGCGTATACAGGGGGGGGACTGAAGCTTTCTTT. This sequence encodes CSVYRGGTEAFF.